This T cell receptor beta chain was found in a study of blood T cell repertoires in COVID-19. Germline-derived CDR1 and CDR2 are SQVTM and ANQGSEA. V was clipped by 5 bases and J by 2 bases, with 9 bases between them. The CDR3 loop spans 12 amino acids. Produced via immunoSEQ multiplex PCR; TCRdb's table is partial and in-frame only. Found here are about 320,000 clones, roughly 90% of them singletons; the top ten hold 2% to 3%. Resolution of symptoms, clearance, or two negative PCRs was present in recovered Cohort 3 donors. The source material was PBMCs or T cells enriched from blood (not recorded which). The receptor was derived from a man in his fifties or sixties who had recovered from COVID-19. The J gene is TRBJ1-2, the V gene TRBV29-1; D gene ambiguous. Written as DNA, the CDR3 is TGCAGCGTTCAAGGAGGAAACTATGGCTACACCTTC. Its translation is CSVQGGNYGYTF.